Shown below are 28 T cell receptor beta chains from a single sample sequenced in a study of blood T cell repertoires in COVID-19. Assay: immunoSEQ multiplex PCR; the TCRdb copy retains only in-frame clones and omits some. This sample carries almost 400,000 clones, roughly 90% of them seen once, and the ten largest clones take around 0.95%. The sample consisted of PBMCs or T cells enriched from blood (not recorded which). These receptors all come from a woman aged 30 to 39 with acute COVID-19.

The V and J genes are TRBV2 and TRBJ1-5; no reliable D call. The V gene's germline CDR1 is SNHLY and CDR2 FYNNEI. The CDR3 consists of 14 residues. Trimming took 8 bases from V and 0 from J, leaving 11 bases between them. CDR3 residues: CASGEPYSNQPQHF. CDR3 nucleotide sequence: TGTGCCAGCGGGGAGCCCTATAGCAATCAGCCCCAGCATTTT.

This clone appeared a few times. The rearrangement joins TRBV18 to TRBJ1-3, with TRBD1 identical over 8 bases. This CDR3 has 15 residues. V was clipped by 2 bases and J by 2 bases; unmatched bases: 2. Germline CDR1 and CDR2: KGHSH and LQKENI. The CDR3: CASSPSRGPGNTIYF. The CDR3 bases are TGTGCCAGCTCACCAAGCAGGGGGCCTGGAAACACCATATATTTT.

This clone has only one observation. The V call is TRBV5-6, the J call TRBJ1-4; 11 bases fit TRBD1. The junction had 4 bases not matched to a gene; V was cut back by 4 bases and J by 2 bases. CDR1 is SGHDT, CDR2 YYEEEE, per germline. This CDR3 comprises 16 residues. The CDR3 here is CASSTDRGLTNEKLFF. The CDR3, as DNA: TGTGCCAGCAGCACGGACAGGGGGCTGACTAATGAAAAACTGTTTTTT.

The rearrangement links TRBV5-1 to TRBJ1-6; D perhaps matches TRBD1 (5 bases). Germline V gene sequence: CDR1 SGHRS, CDR2 YFSETQ. V lost 5 bases and J 13 bases, leaving 16 bases between the germline ends. The CDR3 contains 13 residues. The CDR3, as DNA: TGCGCCAGCAGTTCGGCAGGGAAATATCCCCTCCACTTT. Translated, it gives CASSSAGKYPLHF.

The chain joins TRBV24-1 to TRBJ2-7; 8 bases match TRBD1. The V and J ends lost 4 bases and 3 bases, in that order; junction bases with no gene match: 7. Germline values: CDR1 KGHDR, CDR2 SFDVKD. The CDR3 consists of 15 residues. This chain's CDR3 is CATSDPNRGVYEQYF. As DNA, the CDR3 is TGTGCCACCAGTGACCCCAACAGGGGGGTCTACGAGCAGTACTTC.

This CDR3 reads CASSLGQGEEKLFF. Here the CDR3 DNA reads TGTGCCAGCAGCCTGGGACAGGGGGAGGAAAAACTGTTTTTT. This rearrangement joins TRBV7-6 to TRBJ1-4, with 11 bases matching TRBD1. Germline V gene sequence: CDR1 SGHVS, CDR2 FNYEAQ. This CDR3 has 14 residues. The J segment lost 8 bases and the V segment lost 5 bases, leaving 4 bases of the junction unmatched.

V is TRBV7-9 and J is TRBJ1-2, with 8 bases matching TRBD1. Per the germline V gene, CDR1 is SEHNR and CDR2 is FQNEAQ (reference sequence). The CDR3 has 16 residues. Losses at the gene ends were 5 bases for V and 5 bases for J; bases not matched to a gene: 13. The CDR3 DNA reads TGTGCCAGCAGCCATAGCAATGGACAGGGAGAGTATGGCTACACCTTC. The encoded protein is CASSHSNGQGEYGYTF.

As DNA, the CDR3 is TGTGCCAGCTCGATACAGGGGGGCTCCTACAATGAGCAGTTCTTC. Protein sequence: CASSIQGGSYNEQFF. The gene calls are TRBV5-8 and TRBJ2-1; TRBD1 matches at 8 bases. Looked up from germline, CDR1 is SGHTS and CDR2 is YDEGEE. There are 15 residues in the CDR3. Trimming at V came to 7 bases and at J to 0 bases, leaving 6 bases not matched to a gene. The full variable domain, with the rest looked up from reference TRBV5-8 and TRBJ2-1, is EAGVTQSPTHLIKTRGQQATLRCSPISGHTSVYWYQQALGLGLQFLLWYDEGEERNRGNFPPRFSGRQFPNYSSELNVNALELEDSALYLCASSIQGGSYNEQFFGPGTRLTVL.

This clone was observed a few times. This chain joins TRBV7-6 and TRBJ2-1; 7 positions agree with TRBD1. The CDR3 length is 16 residues. The V segment lost 1 base and the J segment 7 bases; nucleotides outside the gene matches: 10. Germline V gene sequence: CDR1 SGHVS, CDR2 FNYEAQ. The CDR3 sequence: CASSLVQYTGENEQFF. The CDR3 coding sequence is TGTGCCAGCAGCTTAGTACAATATACAGGGGAGAATGAGCAGTTCTTC.

V gene TRBV7-9 combines with J gene TRBJ1-3; D is unclear. The V gene's germline CDR1 is SEHNR and CDR2 FQNEAQ (reference sequence). CDR3 length: 17 amino acids. V was trimmed by 2 bases and J by 0 bases, leaving 14 bases between them. The CDR3 region is CASSLQFGRVSGNTIYF. CDR3 in DNA: TGTGCCAGCAGCTTACAATTTGGGCGGGTCTCTGGAAACACCATATATTTT.

The chain couples TRBV7-8 to TRBJ1-2, with D unclear. CDR1 is SGHVS, CDR2 FQNEAQ, per germline. The CDR3 sequence is 14 residues long. The V gene lost 3 bases and the J gene lost 4 bases, with 12 bases spanning the gap. CDR3 sequence (DNA): TGTGCCAGCAGCTTGCGGTCAGAGGGCTATGGCTACACCTTC. Its protein is CASSLRSEGYGYTF.

V usage is TRBV7-2 and J usage is TRBJ2-2; D is unresolved. CDR1 and CDR2 from the germline V gene are SGHTA and FQGNSA. V was pared by 5 bases and J by 5 bases, with 12 bases between. The CDR3 sequence is 14 residues long. Written as DNA, the CDR3 is TGTGCCAGCAGCCACCTTGCGGATACCGGGGAGCTGTTTTTT. It specifies CASSHLADTGELFF.

This rearrangement joins TRBV12-1 to TRBJ1-5; the tabulated D call, TRBD1, remains unverified against the DNA. TRBV12-1 is marked as a pseudogene. The CDR3 spans 17 residues. The CDR3, as DNA: TGTGCCAGCAGCAGCCTGAAGGGGGTAACCAGCAATCAGCCCCAGCATTTT. As protein: CASSSLKGVTSNQPQHF.

This sequence joins TRBV20-1 and TRBJ1-2; D is uncertain. This CDR3 comprises 12 residues. Germline V CDR1 and CDR2: DFQATT, SNEGSKA (reference sequence). V was pared by 3 bases and J by 8 bases, with 13 bases between. CDR3 protein: CSASSGAGGYTF. CDR3 coding DNA: TGCAGTGCTAGTTCCGGAGCGGGAGGCTACACCTTC.

This chain connects TRBV7-9 to TRBJ1-1, with a possible D match to TRBD1 (6 bases). V shed 5 bases and J shed 1 base, with 17 bases lying between them. CDR1 is SEHNR, CDR2 FQNEAQ, per germline (reference sequence). CDR3 size: 16 residues. The CDR3 DNA sequence: TGTGCCAGCAGCCCCGTCGGCGGGGGCACGAACACTGAAGCTTTCTTT. It codes for CASSPVGGGTNTEAFF. Full variable domain (missing parts from reference TRBV7-9 and TRBJ1-1): DTGVSQNPRHKITKRGQNVTFRCDPISEHNRLYWYRQTLGQGPEFLTYFQNEAQLEKSRLLSDRFSAERPKGSFSTLEIQRTEQGDSAMYLCASSPVGGGTNTEAFFGQGTRLTVV.

The chain uses TRBV2 and TRBJ1-1; unclear D gene. Trimming took off 6 bases at V and 4 bases at J, with 12 bases between the two ends. This CDR3 is built from 13 residues. CDR1 and CDR2 from the germline V gene are SNHLY and FYNNEI. Here the CDR3 DNA reads TGTGCCAGCAGAGGAGGGCGGGGCACTGAAGCTTTCTTT. Translation: CASRGGRGTEAFF.

This clone appeared a single time. V gene TRBV5-1 combines with J gene TRBJ1-1; 7 positions agree with TRBD1. Germline V CDR1 and CDR2: SGHRS, YFSETQ. The CDR3 runs 14 residues. V dropped 5 bases and J dropped 4; count of bases not matched to a gene: 8. CDR3 coding DNA: TGCGCCAGCAGTACCAACAGGGGTGGCACTGAAGCTTTCTTT. Translation gives CASSTNRGGTEAFF.

This clone has a single count. The chain combines TRBV7-3 with TRBJ2-2; 7 nucleotides line up with TRBD2. This CDR3 comprises 16 residues. Germline V gene lookup returns CDR1 SGHTA and CDR2 FQGTGA. After removal of 1 base from V and 4 bases from J, the junction contained 6 bases not matched to a gene. The CDR3 loop reads CASSLRRGTGTGELFF. CDR3 DNA sequence: TGTGCCAGCAGCTTAAGGCGGGGGACGGGCACCGGGGAGCTGTTTTTT.

The chain has TRBV2 and TRBJ1-5, with D maybe TRBD1 (6 bases). Germline V gives CDR1 SNHLY, CDR2 FYNNEI. V lost 6 bases and J 3 bases, leaving 12 bases between the germline ends. This CDR3 is built from 14 residues. The CDR3 DNA follows: TGTGCCAGCAGATTACAGGGAAACAATCAGCCCCAGCATTTT. Translation gives CASRLQGNNQPQHF.

The gene calls are TRBV29-1 and TRBJ2-7, with 7 bases aligning to TRBD2. The germline gives CDR1 SQVTM, CDR2 ANQGSEA. With 3 bases clipped from V and 2 bases from J, the junction kept 7 bases outside the gene matches. The CDR3 covers 14 residues. CDR3 in amino acids: CSVEGGTVPYEQYF. As DNA, the CDR3 is TGCAGCGTTGAGGGGGGGACGGTTCCCTACGAGCAGTACTTC.

The rearrangement uses TRBV18 and TRBJ2-1; 9 positions match TRBD1. J was trimmed by 8 bases and V by 3 bases; bases with no gene match: 8. CDR3 length: 15 amino acids. The germline V gene encodes CDR1 KGHSH and CDR2 LQKENI. The CDR3 spells CASSPSGDRVDEQFF. The CDR3 nucleotides are TGTGCCAGCTCACCCAGCGGGGACAGGGTTGATGAGCAGTTCTTC.

This chain links TRBV29-1 with TRBJ2-1, with TRBD2 identical over 10 bases. Losses at the gene ends were 3 bases for V and 3 bases for J; bases not matched to a gene: 8. This CDR3 spans 16 amino acids. The germline CDR1 and CDR2 sequences are SQVTM and ANQGSEA. The CDR3 DNA is TGCAGCGTTGATGGGGCTAGCGGGGGCCTCTACAATGAGCAGTTCTTC. Amino acid sequence: CSVDGASGGLYNEQFF.

The CDR3 DNA follows: TGTGCCACCAGTGACCGCCGTGGGACAGGGGAATACAATGAGCAGTTCTTC. Encoded protein: CATSDRRGTGEYNEQFF. The gene calls are TRBV24-1 and TRBJ2-1, with 10 bases lining up with TRBD1. Germline-derived CDR1 and CDR2 are KGHDR and SFDVKD. V lost 4 bases, J lost 4 bases, and 9 bases stayed unmatched. This CDR3 is built from 17 residues.

The chain is built from TRBV19 and TRBJ1-2, with 10 bases aligning to TRBD1. V trimming: 3 bases; J trimming: 5 bases; junction bases outside the gene matches: 6. There are 15 residues in the CDR3. Germline CDR1 is LNHDA and CDR2 is SQIVND (reference sequence). The CDR3 sequence: CASSIGTGEAYGYTF. CDR3 DNA sequence: TGTGCCAGTAGTATTGGGACAGGGGAGGCGTATGGCTACACCTTC.

The chain uses TRBV12-3 or TRBV12-4 and TRBJ2-1, with 7 bases matching TRBD2. This CDR3 spans 13 amino acids. J lost 8 bases, V lost 6 bases, and 7 bases had no gene match. For the CDR3, the DNA is TGTGCCAGCAGATACTTAGCGGGCCATGAGCAGTTCTTC. This sequence encodes CASRYLAGHEQFF.

This clone was found once. The CDR3 sequence: CASSYRTGVLSHTF. As DNA, the CDR3 is TGTGCCAGCAGTTACCGGACAGGGGTCTTGAGTCACACCTTC. The chain carries TRBV6-6 and TRBJ1-2; TRBD1 aligns across 9 bases. V shed 2 bases and J 12 bases; nucleotides not matched to a gene: 10. CDR1 MNHNY and CDR2 SVGAGI come from the germline V gene (reference sequence). The CDR3 spans 14 residues.

This clone was detected only a few times. This chain links TRBV2 with TRBJ1-2, with D perhaps matching TRBD1 (5 bases). Trimming removed 4 bases from V and 0 bases from J, with 12 bases in between. This CDR3 spans 15 amino acids. Germline CDR1 and CDR2: SNHLY and FYNNEI. The CDR3 loop reads CASSVVGVSNYGYTF. Written as DNA, the CDR3 is TGTGCCAGCAGTGTAGTAGGGGTTTCTAACTATGGCTACACCTTC.

The rearrangement links TRBV6-5 to TRBJ2-7; tentatively, D is TRBD1 (5 bases). The germline gives CDR1 MNHEY, CDR2 SVGAGI. V lost 4 bases, J lost 3 bases, and 7 bases lay in between. The CDR3 has 12 amino acids. CDR3 region: CASSSTVYEQYF. The CDR3 nucleotides are TGTGCCAGCAGTTCGACAGTCTACGAGCAGTACTTC.